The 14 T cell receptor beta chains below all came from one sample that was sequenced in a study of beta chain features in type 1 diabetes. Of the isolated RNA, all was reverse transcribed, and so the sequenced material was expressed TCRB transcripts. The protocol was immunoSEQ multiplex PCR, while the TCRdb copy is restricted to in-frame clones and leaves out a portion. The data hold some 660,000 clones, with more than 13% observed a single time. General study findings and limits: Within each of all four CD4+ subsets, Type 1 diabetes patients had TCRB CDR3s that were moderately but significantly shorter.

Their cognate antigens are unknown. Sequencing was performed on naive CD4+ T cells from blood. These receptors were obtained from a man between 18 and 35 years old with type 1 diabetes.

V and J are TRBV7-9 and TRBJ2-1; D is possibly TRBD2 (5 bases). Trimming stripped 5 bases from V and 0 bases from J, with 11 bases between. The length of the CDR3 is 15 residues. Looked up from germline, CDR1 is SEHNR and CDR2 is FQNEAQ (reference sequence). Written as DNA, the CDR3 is TGTGCCAGCAGCCTAGACGGGAACTCCTACAATGAGCAGTTCTTC. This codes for CASSLDGNSYNEQFF.

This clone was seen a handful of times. CDR3 sequence (DNA): TGTGCCAGCAGCTACCTCGGGACTAGCAATGAGCAGTTCTTC. The encoded protein is CASSYLGTSNEQFF. The chain carries TRBV7-3 and TRBJ2-1, with 8 bases that match TRBD2. CDR3 size: 14 residues. The germline V gene encodes CDR1 SGHTA and CDR2 FQGTGA. Trimming took 4 bases from V and 6 from J; bases not matched to a gene: 5.

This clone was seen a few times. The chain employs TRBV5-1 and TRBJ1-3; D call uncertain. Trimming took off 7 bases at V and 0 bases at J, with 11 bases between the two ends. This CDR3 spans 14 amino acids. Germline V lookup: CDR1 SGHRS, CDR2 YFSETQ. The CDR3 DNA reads TGCGCCAGCGCAGCACTTCCCTCTGGAAACACCATATATTTT. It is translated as CASAALPSGNTIYF.

The CDR3 sequence: CASREFRVESDYTF. CDR3 coding DNA: TGTGCCAGCCGGGAATTTCGGGTCGAGTCGGACTACACCTTC. The chain is built from TRBV28 and TRBJ1-2; D uncertain. The V and J ends lost 8 bases and 10 bases respectively, with 23 bases between them. The CDR3 has 14 residues. Germline V gene sequence: CDR1 MDHEN, CDR2 SYDVKM.

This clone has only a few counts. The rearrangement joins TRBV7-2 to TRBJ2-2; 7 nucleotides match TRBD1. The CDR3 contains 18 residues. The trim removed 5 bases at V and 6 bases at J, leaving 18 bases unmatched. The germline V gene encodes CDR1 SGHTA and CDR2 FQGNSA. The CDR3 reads CASSRVGPNFQGAGELFF. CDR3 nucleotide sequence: TGTGCCAGCAGCAGAGTAGGTCCCAATTTCCAGGGGGCCGGGGAGCTGTTTTTT.

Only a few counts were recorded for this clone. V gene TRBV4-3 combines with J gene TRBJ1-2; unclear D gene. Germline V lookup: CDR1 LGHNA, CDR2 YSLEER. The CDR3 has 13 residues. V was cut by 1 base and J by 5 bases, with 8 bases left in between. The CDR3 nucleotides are TGCGCCAGCAGCCAAGGGTTGCAGTATGGCTACACCTTC. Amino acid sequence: CASSQGLQYGYTF.

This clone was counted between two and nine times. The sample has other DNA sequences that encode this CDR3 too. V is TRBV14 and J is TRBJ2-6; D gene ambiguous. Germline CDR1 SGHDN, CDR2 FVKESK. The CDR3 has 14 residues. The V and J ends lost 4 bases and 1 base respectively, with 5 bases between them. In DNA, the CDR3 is TGTGCCAGCAGCCTAAATTCTGGGGCCAACGTCCTGACTTTC. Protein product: CASSLNSGANVLTF.

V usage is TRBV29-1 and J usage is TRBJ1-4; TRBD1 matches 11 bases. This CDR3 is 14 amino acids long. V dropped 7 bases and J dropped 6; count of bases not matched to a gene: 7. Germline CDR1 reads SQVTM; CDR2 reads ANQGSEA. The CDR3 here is CSAAGTGGDEKLFF. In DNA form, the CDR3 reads TGCAGCGCCGCTGGGACAGGGGGGGATGAAAAACTGTTTTTT. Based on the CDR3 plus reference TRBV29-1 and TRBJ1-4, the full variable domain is SAVISQKPSRDICQRGTSLTIQCQVDSQVTMMFWYRQQPGQSLTLIATANQGSEATYESGFVIDKFPISRPNLTFSTLTVSNMSPEDSSIYLCSAAGTGGDEKLFFGSGTQLSVL.

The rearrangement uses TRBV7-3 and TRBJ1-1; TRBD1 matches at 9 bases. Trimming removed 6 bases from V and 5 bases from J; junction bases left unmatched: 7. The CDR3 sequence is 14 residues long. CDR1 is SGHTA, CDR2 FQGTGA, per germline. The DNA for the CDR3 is TGTGCCAGCAGACCGGGACAGGGAAGGACTGAAGCTTTCTTT. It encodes CASRPGQGRTEAFF.

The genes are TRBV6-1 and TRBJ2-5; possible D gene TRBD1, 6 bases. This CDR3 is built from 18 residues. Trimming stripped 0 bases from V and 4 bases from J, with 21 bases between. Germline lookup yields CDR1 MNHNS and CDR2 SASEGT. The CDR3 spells CASSEAPDRFLILETQYF. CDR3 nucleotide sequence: TGTGCCAGCAGTGAAGCTCCCGACAGGTTCTTGATTTTAGAGACCCAGTACTTC.

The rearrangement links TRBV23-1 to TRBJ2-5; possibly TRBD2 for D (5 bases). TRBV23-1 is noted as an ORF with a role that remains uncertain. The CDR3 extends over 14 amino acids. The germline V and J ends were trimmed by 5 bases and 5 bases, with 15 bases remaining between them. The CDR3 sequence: CASSGKGVSETQYF. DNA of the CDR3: TGCGCCAGCAGTGGAAAGGGAGTGTCCGAGACCCAGTACTTC.

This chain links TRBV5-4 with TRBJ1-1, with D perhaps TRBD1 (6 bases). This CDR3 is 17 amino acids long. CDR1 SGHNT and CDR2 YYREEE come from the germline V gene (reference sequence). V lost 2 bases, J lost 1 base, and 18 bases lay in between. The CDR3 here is CASSFVASGQQNTEAFF. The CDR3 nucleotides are TGTGCCAGCAGCTTCGTTGCGTCAGGACAGCAGAACACTGAAGCTTTCTTT.

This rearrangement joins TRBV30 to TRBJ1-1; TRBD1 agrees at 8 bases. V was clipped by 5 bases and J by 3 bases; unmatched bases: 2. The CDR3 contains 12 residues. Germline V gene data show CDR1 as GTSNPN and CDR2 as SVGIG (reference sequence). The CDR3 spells CAWGQGYTEAFF. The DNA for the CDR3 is TGTGCCTGGGGACAGGGCTACACTGAAGCTTTCTTT.

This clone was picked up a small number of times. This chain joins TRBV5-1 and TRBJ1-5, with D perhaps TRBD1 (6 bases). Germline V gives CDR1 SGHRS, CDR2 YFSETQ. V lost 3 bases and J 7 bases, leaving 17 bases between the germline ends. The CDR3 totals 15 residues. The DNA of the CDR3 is TGCGCCAGCAGCTCGGAAGGGGGGGCTGGACAGCCCCAGCATTTT. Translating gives CASSSEGGAGQPQHF.